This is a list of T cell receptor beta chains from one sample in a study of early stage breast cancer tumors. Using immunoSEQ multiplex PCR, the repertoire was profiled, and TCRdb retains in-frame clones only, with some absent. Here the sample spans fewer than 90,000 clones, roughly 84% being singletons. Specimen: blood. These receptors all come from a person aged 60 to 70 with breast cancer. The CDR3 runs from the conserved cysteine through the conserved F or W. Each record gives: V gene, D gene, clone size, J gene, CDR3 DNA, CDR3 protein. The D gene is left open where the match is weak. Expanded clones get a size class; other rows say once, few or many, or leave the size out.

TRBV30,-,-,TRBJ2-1,TGTGCCTGGAGTGAACCGCAGGAGCAGTTCTTC,CAWSEPQEQFF
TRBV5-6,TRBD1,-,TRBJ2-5,TGTGCCAGCAGCCCAAGGTTGACAGGGGGCGCGGAGACCCAGTACTTC,CASSPRLTGGAETQYF
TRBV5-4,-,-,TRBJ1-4,TGTGCCAGCAGCTTGGACACGGGGCCGGATGAAAAACTGTTTTTT,CASSLDTGPDEKLFF
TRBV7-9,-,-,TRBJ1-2,TGTGCCAGCAGCTTAATGCGCTCAGGGAAAGGGCGCTACACCTTC,CASSLMRSGKGRYTF
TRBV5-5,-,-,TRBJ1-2,TGTGCCAGCAGCCTCATGGGTGCTAACTATGGCTACACCTTC,CASSLMGANYGYTF
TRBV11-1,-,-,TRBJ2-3,TGTGCCAGCAGCTTCTATTTCGGCACAGATACGCAGTATTTT,CASSFYFGTDTQYF
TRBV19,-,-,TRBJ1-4,TGTGCCAGTCAGGACAGAGTTAATGAAAAACTGTTTTTT,CASQDRVNEKLFF
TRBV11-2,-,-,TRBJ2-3,TGTGCCAGCAGCTTTGGAAGGAGCACAGATACGCAGTATTTT,CASSFGRSTDTQYF
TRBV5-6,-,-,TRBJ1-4,TGTGCCAGCAGCCTGGGACACCTCGGGGAAAAACTGTTTTTT,CASSLGHLGEKLFF
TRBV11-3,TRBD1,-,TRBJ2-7,TGTGCCAGCAGCTTGGGACAGGGGGCCTACGAGCAGTACTTC,CASSLGQGAYEQYF
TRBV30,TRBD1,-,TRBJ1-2,TGTGCCTGGAGGCTGGACAGGGCGGGTGGCTACACCTTC,CAWRLDRAGGYTF
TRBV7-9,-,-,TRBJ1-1,TGTGCCAGCAGCTTACTGAACACTGAAGCTTTCTTT,CASSLLNTEAFF
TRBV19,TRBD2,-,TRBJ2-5,TGTGCCAGTAGTACTAGGACACGGGGGGGGGAGACCCAGTACTTC,CASSTRTRGGETQYF
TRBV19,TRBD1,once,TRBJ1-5,TGTGCCAGTAGGCTGGACAGGGCCTCCAATCAGCCCCAGCATTTT,CASRLDRASNQPQHF
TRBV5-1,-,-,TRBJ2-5,TGCGCCAGCAGCTTGGGGCTAAGTACGCACCAAGAGACCCAGTACTTC,CASSLGLSTHQETQYF
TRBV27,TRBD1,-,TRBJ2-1,TGTGCCAGCAGTTTATCGATAGGACAGGCCACGAGGAATGAGCAGTTCTTC,CASSLSIGQATRNEQFF
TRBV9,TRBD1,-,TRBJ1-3,TGTGCCAGCAGCGTAGGTCCGGGACAGGGGGCCTCTGGAAACACCATATATTTT,CASSVGPGQGASGNTIYF
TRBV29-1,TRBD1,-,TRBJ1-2,TGCAGCGTTGGACAGGGGGACTATGGCTACACCTTC,CSVGQGDYGYTF
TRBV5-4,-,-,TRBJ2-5,TGTGCCAGCAGCGGGGCTATAGGTCGGGGTGGGGAGACCCAGTACTTC,CASSGAIGRGGETQYF
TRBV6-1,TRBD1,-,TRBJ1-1,TGTGCCAGCAGGTTACAGGGGAGTTCTGAAGCTTTCTTT,CASRLQGSSEAFF
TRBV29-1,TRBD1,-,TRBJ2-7,TGCAGCGTTGGACAGGGGGCCTACGAGCAGTACTTC,CSVGQGAYEQYF
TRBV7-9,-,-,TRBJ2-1,TGTGCCAGCAGCTTAGGACAGGTTGGACTCAATGAGCAGTTCTTC,CASSLGQVGLNEQFF
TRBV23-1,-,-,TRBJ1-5,TGCGCCAGCAGTCAATCGGGCAGGTCCAATCAGCCCCAGCATTTT,CASSQSGRSNQPQHF
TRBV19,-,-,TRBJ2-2,TGTGCCAGTAGTAGAGCGGCCCGTCTAACCGGGGAGCTGTTTTTT,CASSRAARLTGELFF
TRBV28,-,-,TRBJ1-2,TGTGCCAGCAGTTTGCAGGGAAGCTATGGCTACACCTTC,CASSLQGSYGYTF
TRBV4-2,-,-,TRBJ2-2,TGTGCCAGCAGCCAAGAAGACACCACCGGGGAGCTGTTTTTT,CASSQEDTTGELFF
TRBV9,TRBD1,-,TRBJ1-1,TGTGCCAGCAGCGCACAGGGGCCTGACACTGAAGCTTTCTTT,CASSAQGPDTEAFF
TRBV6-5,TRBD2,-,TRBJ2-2,TGTGCCAGCAGTCCCCCGGGACTAGCGGGGGAGCTGTTTTTT,CASSPPGLAGELFF
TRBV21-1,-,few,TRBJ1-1,TGTGCCAGCAGCAAACCCCTCGAGGCAGCAAAGATGAACACTGAAGCTTTCTTT,CASSKPLEAAKMNTEAFF
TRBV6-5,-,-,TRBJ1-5,TGTGCCAGCAGTTCGACGGTCGGGCCCCAGCATTTT,CASSSTVGPQHF
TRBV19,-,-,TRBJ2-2,TGTGCCAGTAGTTCGTGGGGGGACACCGGGGAGCTGTTTTTT,CASSSWGDTGELFF
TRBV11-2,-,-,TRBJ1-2,TGTGCCAGCAGTTTCTCGATTGGGGGTGGCTACACCTTC,CASSFSIGGGYTF
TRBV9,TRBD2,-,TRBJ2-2,TGTGCCAGCAGCGAATGGACTAGCGGACCCGGGGAGCTGTTTTTT,CASSEWTSGPGELFF
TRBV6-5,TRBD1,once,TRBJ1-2,TGTGCCAGCAGTGATGGGACAGCTTATTATGGCTACACCTTC,CASSDGTAYYGYTF
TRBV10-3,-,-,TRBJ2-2,TGTGCCATCAGTGGGGGGGAAGGGAACACCGGGGAGCTGTTTTTT,CAISGGEGNTGELFF
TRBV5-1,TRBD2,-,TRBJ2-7,TGCGCCAGCAGCGCAGCGGGGGGTTACGAGCAGTACTTC,CASSAAGGYEQYF
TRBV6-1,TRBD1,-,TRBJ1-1,TGTGCCAGCAGTGGACAGGGTGACACTGAAGCTTTCTTT,CASSGQGDTEAFF
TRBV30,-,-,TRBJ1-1,TGTGCCTGGAGTGTATCGGGGCTAACATTTTCGAACACTGAAGCTTTCTTT,CAWSVSGLTFSNTEAFF
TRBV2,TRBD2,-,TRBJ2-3,TGTGCCAGCAGTCGACGTGGTGCGGGGGGGTCAGATACGCAGTATTTT,CASSRRGAGGSDTQYF
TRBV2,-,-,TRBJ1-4,TGTGCCAGCAGTGAAGCGCTCAGAGAAAAACTGTTTTTT,CASSEALREKLFF
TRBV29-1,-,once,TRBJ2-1,TGCAGCGTGTCCGGGACCCGGGGCGGTAATGAGCAGTTCTTC,CSVSGTRGGNEQFF
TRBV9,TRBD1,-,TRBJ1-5,TGTGCCAGCAGCGTAACAGGGGGTGACAATCAGCCCCAGCATTTT,CASSVTGGDNQPQHF